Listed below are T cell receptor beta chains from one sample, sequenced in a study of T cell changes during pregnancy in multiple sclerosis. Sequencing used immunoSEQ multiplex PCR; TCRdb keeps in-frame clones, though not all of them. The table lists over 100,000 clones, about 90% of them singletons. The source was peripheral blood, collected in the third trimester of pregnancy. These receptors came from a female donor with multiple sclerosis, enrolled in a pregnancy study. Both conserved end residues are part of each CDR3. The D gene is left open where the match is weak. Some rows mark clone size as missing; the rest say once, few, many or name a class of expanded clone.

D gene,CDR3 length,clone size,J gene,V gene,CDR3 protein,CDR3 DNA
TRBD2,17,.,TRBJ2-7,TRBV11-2,CASSLDREGVPRYEQYF,TGTGCCAGCAGCTTAGATCGGGAGGGAGTCCCCCGCTACGAGCAGTACTTC
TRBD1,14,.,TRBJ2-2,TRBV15,CATSGDRGTGELFF,TGTGCCACCAGCGGTGACAGGGGCACCGGGGAGCTGTTTTTT
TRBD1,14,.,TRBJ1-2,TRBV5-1,CASSRTGGAYGYTF,TGCGCCAGCAGCCGGACAGGGGGCGCCTATGGCTACACCTTC
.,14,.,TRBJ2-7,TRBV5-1,CASSLYQGSYEQYF,TGCGCCAGCAGCTTGTACCAGGGGTCCTACGAGCAGTACTTC
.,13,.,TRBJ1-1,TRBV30,CAWSGDLNTEAFF,TGTGCCTGGAGCGGGGATTTGAACACTGAAGCTTTCTTT
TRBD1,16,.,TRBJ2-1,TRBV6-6,CASSSPPGQGFNEQFF,TGTGCCAGCAGCTCCCCCCCGGGACAGGGCTTCAATGAGCAGTTCTTC
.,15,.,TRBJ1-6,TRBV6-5,CASSYRGAENSPLHF,TGTGCCAGCAGTTACCGTGGGGCGGAAAATTCACCCCTCCACTTT
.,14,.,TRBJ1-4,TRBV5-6,CASSLRGGDEKLFF,TGTGCCAGCAGCTTGCGTGGGGGGGATGAAAAACTGTTTTTT
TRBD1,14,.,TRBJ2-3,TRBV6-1,CATLDRGHSDTQYF,TGTGCCACCCTGGACAGGGGGCACTCGGATACGCAGTATTTT
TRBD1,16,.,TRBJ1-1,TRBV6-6,CASSYEGAGGNTEAFF,TGTGCCAGCAGTTACGAGGGGGCCGGAGGGAACACTGAAGCTTTCTTT
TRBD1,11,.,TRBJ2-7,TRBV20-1,CSATTGGEQYF,TGCAGTGCTACTACAGGGGGCGAGCAGTACTTC
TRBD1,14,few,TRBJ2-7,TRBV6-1,CASKSGTGIYEQYF,TGTGCCAGCAAGTCGGGGACAGGTATTTACGAGCAGTACTTC
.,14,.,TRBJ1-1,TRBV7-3,CASSLTGGRTEAFF,TGTGCCAGCAGCTTAACTGGGGGGAGGACTGAAGCTTTCTTT
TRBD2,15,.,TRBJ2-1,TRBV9,CASSPLAGDYNEQFF,TGTGCCAGCAGCCCCCTAGCGGGTGACTACAATGAGCAGTTCTTC
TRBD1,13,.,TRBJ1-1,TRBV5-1,CASGLTGDTEAFF,TGCGCCAGCGGCTTAACAGGGGACACTGAAGCTTTCTTT
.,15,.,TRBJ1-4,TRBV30,CACGKGGGVNEKLFF,TGTGCCTGCGGAAAGGGGGGAGGGGTTAATGAAAAACTGTTTTTT
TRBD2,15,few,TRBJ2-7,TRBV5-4,CASSLESGRANEQYF,TGTGCCAGCAGCTTGGAAAGCGGGAGGGCCAACGAGCAGTACTTC
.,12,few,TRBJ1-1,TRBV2,CASSVRTSEAFF,TGTGCCAGCAGCGTACGGACATCTGAAGCTTTCTTT
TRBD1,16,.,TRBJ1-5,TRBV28,CASSPWTGDSNQPQHF,TGTGCCAGCAGTCCTTGGACAGGGGATAGCAATCAGCCCCAGCATTTT
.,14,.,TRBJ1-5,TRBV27,CASSSDRRSQPQHF,TGTGCCAGCAGTTCAGACAGGCGGTCCCAGCCCCAGCATTTT
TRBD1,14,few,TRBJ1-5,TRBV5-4,CASSWDRSNQPQHF,TGTGCCAGCAGCTGGGACAGGTCGAATCAGCCCCAGCATTTT
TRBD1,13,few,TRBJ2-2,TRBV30,CATGERNTGELFF,TGTGCGACAGGGGAGCGGAACACCGGGGAGCTGTTTTTT
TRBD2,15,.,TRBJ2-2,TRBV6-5,CASSSSGGNTGELFF,TGTGCCAGCAGTTCTAGCGGGGGGAACACCGGGGAGCTGTTTTTT
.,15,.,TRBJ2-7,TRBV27,CASRPGTDRTYEQYF,TGTGCCAGCCGCCCGGGAACAGACCGAACCTACGAGCAGTACTTC
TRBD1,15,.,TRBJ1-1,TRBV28,CASNDRGRADTEAFF,TGTGCCAGCAACGACAGGGGGCGCGCGGACACTGAAGCTTTCTTT
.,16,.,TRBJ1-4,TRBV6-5,CASSYSPVGANEKLFF,TGTGCCAGCAGTTACTCGCCGGTCGGAGCTAATGAAAAACTGTTTTTT
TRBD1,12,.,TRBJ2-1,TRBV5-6,CASSSGQGEQFF,TGTGCCAGCAGCTCAGGACAGGGTGAGCAGTTCTTC
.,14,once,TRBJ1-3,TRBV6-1,CAGRPGIRGNTIYF,TGTGCCGGGCGACCGGGGATTAGAGGAAACACCATATATTTT
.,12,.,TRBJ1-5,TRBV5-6,CASSMALGPQHF,TGTGCCAGCAGCATGGCCCTAGGTCCCCAGCATTTT
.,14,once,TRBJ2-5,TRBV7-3,CASSDPSRGETQYF,TGTGCCAGCAGTGATCCTAGTAGGGGGGAGACCCAGTACTTC
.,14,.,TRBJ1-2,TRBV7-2,CASSPAEANYGYTF,TGTGCCAGCAGCCCAGCGGAAGCTAACTATGGCTACACCTTC
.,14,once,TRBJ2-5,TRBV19,CASSARTGGETQYF,TGTGCCAGTAGCGCACGGACAGGAGGGGAGACCCAGTACTTC
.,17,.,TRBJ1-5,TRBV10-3,CAISEGWAGAINQPQHF,TGTGCCATCAGTGAGGGGTGGGCAGGGGCGATCAATCAGCCCCAGCATTTT
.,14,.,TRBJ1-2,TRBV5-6,CASSFPRLENGYTF,TGTGCCAGCAGCTTCCCACGGTTAGAGAATGGCTACACCTTC
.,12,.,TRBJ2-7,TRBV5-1,CASSPGLYEQYF,TGCGCCAGCAGCCCGGGACTCTACGAGCAGTACTTC
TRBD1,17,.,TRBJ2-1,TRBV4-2,CASSQPRGTGVYNEQFF,TGTGCCAGCAGCCAACCAAGGGGGACAGGGGTGTACAATGAGCAGTTCTTC
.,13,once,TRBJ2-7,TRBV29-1,CSVTDPFSYEQYF,TGCAGCGTCACTGATCCGTTTTCCTACGAGCAGTACTTC
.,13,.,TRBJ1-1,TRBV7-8,CASSVYRENEAFF,TGTGCCAGCAGCGTATACAGGGAAAATGAAGCTTTCTTT
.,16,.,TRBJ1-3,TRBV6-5,CASSYLPIYSGNTIYF,TGTGCCAGCAGTTACCTCCCCATCTACTCTGGAAACACCATATATTTT
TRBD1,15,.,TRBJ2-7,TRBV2,CASSSQGARGDEQYF,TGTGCCAGCAGTAGTCAGGGGGCGCGTGGCGACGAGCAGTACTTC
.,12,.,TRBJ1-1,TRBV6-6,CASTFTGTEAFF,TGTGCCAGCACCTTCACAGGGACTGAAGCTTTCTTT
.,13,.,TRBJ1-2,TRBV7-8,CASSLSRGYGYTF,TGTGCCAGCAGCTTAAGCAGGGGTTATGGCTACACCTTC
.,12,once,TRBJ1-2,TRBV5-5,CASSSGGNGYTF,TGTGCCAGCAGCTCCGGGGGGAATGGCTACACCTTC
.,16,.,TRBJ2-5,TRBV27,CASSLFAGAQRWTQYF,TGTGCCAGCAGTTTATTTGCGGGGGCCCAGCGCTGGACCCAGTACTTC
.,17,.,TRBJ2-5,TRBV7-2,CASSLALVLGQEETQYF,TGTGCCAGCAGCTTAGCTCTGGTATTGGGTCAGGAAGAGACCCAGTACTTC
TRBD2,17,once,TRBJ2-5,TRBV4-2,CASSQVLAGGNGETQYF,TGTGCCAGCAGCCAAGTACTAGCGGGGGGGAACGGAGAGACCCAGTACTTC
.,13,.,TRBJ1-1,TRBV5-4,CASSLGYASEAFF,TGTGCCAGCAGCTTGGGGTATGCGTCTGAAGCTTTCTTT
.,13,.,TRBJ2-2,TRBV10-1,CASSPRNTGELFF,TGCGCCAGCAGTCCGAGGAACACCGGGGAGCTGTTTTTT
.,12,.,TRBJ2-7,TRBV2,CASLDISYEQYF,TGTGCCAGTCTGGACATCTCCTACGAGCAGTACTTC